Shown below are 10 T cell receptor beta chains from a single sample sequenced in a study of blood T cell repertoires in COVID-19. Libraries were prepared by immunoSEQ multiplex PCR; TCRdb keeps only in-frame clonotypes and omits some of them. The sample records under 250,000 clones, around 84% being singletons. Material: peripheral blood. The receptors derive from a woman between 40 and 55 years old who had recovered from COVID-19.

The chain couples TRBV2 to TRBJ2-1; D possibly corresponds to TRBD2 (5 bases). V shed 10 bases and J shed 4 bases, with 11 bases lying between them. Germline CDR1 and CDR2: SNHLY and FYNNEI. This CDR3 contains 12 residues. CDR3 loop: CATEGGYNEQFF. CDR3 nucleotide sequence: TGTGCCACCGAGGGCGGGTACAATGAGCAGTTCTTC.

J is TRBJ2-1 and V is TRBV15, with 13 bases matching TRBD2. The CDR3 contains 16 residues. Looked up from germline, CDR1 is LNHNV and CDR2 is YYDKDF (reference sequence). V trimming: 9 bases; J trimming: 7 bases; junction bases outside the gene matches: 12. The CDR3 coding sequence is TGTGCCACAAGAAGTCCGGGACTAGCGGGACGGAATGAGCAGTTCTTC. Translated, it gives CATRSPGLAGRNEQFF.

The chain joins TRBV29-1 to TRBJ1-1; 7 nucleotides agree with TRBD1. The germline V gene encodes CDR1 SQVTM and CDR2 ANQGSEA. The V gene end was trimmed by 5 bases and the J gene end by 0 bases; junction bases not matched to a gene: 9. CDR3 length: 15 amino acids. CDR3 loop: CSVRFDRAMNTEAFF. CDR3 sequence (DNA): TGCAGCGTTCGCTTTGACAGGGCCATGAACACTGAAGCTTTCTTT.

The chain recombines TRBV18 with TRBJ2-7; D may be TRBD1 (5 bases). CDR3 length equals 14 residues. Germline lookup yields CDR1 KGHSH and CDR2 LQKENI. With 4 bases removed from V and 5 bases from J, the gap between germline ends came to 15 bases. The CDR3 DNA is TGTGCCAGCTCACAGGCAGGACAAAATCACGAGCAGTACTTC. This encodes CASSQAGQNHEQYF.

The chain has TRBV7-3 and TRBJ1-1, with D uncertain. CDR3 length: 14 residues. Germline values: CDR1 SGHTA, CDR2 FQGTGA. V was cut by 4 bases and J by 6 bases, with 15 bases left in between. The CDR3 nucleotides are TGTGCCAGCAGCTCGTTATCCGGGTCCCCTGAAGCTTTCTTT. Protein: CASSSLSGSPEAFF. The variable domain in full, with the rest retrieved from reference TRBV7-3 and TRBJ1-1, is GAGVSQTPSNKVTEKGKYVELRCDPISGHTALYWYRQSLGQGPEFLIYFQGTGAADDSGLPNDRFFAVRPEGSVSTLKIQRTERGDSAVYLCASSSLSGSPEAFFGQGTRLTVV.

The J gene is TRBJ1-2, the V gene TRBV2; the D is unclear. Looked up from germline, CDR1 is SNHLY and CDR2 is FYNNEI. This CDR3 spans 10 amino acids. The V gene lost 4 bases and the J gene lost 8 bases, with 5 bases spanning the gap. The CDR3 DNA sequence: TGTGCCAGCAGTGGTCGGGGCTACACCTTC. Translating gives CASSGRGYTF.

The rearrangement joins TRBV6-1 to TRBJ2-2; 11 nucleotides line up with TRBD1. This CDR3 region has 15 residues. Germline loops: CDR1 MNHNS, CDR2 SASEGT. V lost 3 bases and J lost 8; bases outside the gene matches: 5. CDR3 bases: TGTGCCAGCAGTGAGGGACAGGGGGTTTCGGGGGAGCTGTTTTTT. It translates to CASSEGQGVSGELFF.

V gene TRBV18 combines with J gene TRBJ1-5; the match to TRBD1 covers 8 bases. Germline CDR1 is KGHSH and CDR2 is LQKENI. This CDR3 region has 17 residues. V lost 4 bases and J lost 1; bases outside the gene matches: 9. This chain's CDR3 is CASSLKTGGRSNQPQHF. Written as DNA, the CDR3 is TGTGCCAGCTCACTTAAAACAGGGGGTCGAAGCAATCAGCCCCAGCATTTT.

This clone has just one count. The gene calls are TRBV19 and TRBJ2-1; 10 nucleotides agree with TRBD1. J was trimmed by 4 bases and V by 5 bases; bases with no gene match: 5. CDR1 and CDR2 (germline): LNHDA, SQIVND (reference sequence). The CDR3 has 15 residues. DNA for the CDR3: TGTGCCAGTAGTCCCCGGGACAGGGGATACAATGAGCAGTTCTTC. This codes for CASSPRDRGYNEQFF.

The genes are TRBV5-1 and TRBJ1-3, with D tentatively TRBD1 (6 bases). The germline V gene encodes CDR1 SGHRS and CDR2 YFSETQ. The V gene lost 1 base and the J gene lost 6 bases, with 14 bases spanning the gap. The CDR3 spans 15 residues. CDR3 amino acids: CASSLLGGRINTIYF. CDR3 sequence (DNA): TGCGCCAGCAGCTTGCTTGGGGGCCGGATAAACACCATATATTTT.